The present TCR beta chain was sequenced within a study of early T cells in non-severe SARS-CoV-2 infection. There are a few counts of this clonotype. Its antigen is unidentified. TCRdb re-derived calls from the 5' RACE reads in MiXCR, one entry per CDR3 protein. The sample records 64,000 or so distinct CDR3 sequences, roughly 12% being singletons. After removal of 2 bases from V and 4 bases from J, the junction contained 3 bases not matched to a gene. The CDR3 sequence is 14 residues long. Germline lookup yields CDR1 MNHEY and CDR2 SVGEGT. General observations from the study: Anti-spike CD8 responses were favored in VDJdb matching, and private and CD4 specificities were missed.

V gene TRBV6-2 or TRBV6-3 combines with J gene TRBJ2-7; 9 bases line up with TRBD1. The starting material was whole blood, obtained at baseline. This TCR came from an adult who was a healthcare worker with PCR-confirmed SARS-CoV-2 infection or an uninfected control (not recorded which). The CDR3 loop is CASSYTGQGYEQYF. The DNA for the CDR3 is TGTGCCAGCAGTTACACGGGACAGGGTTACGAGCAGTACTTC.